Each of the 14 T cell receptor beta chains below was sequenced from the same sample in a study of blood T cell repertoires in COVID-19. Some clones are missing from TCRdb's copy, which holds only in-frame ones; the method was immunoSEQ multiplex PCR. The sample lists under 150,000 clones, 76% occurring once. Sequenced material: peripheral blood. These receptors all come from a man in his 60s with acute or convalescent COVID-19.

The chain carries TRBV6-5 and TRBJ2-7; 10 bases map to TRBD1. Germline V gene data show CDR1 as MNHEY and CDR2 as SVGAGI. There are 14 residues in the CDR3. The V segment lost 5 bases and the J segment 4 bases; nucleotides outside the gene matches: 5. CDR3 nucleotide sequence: TGTGCCAGCAGTCCTGCGGACAGGGGGTACGAGCAGTACTTC. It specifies CASSPADRGYEQYF.

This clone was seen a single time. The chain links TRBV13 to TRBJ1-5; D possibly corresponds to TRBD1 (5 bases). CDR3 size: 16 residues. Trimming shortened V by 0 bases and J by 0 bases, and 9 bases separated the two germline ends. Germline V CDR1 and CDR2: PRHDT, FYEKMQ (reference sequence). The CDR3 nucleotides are TGTGCCAGCAGCTTAGGACGGGGGTATAGCAATCAGCCCCAGCATTTT. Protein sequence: CASSLGRGYSNQPQHF. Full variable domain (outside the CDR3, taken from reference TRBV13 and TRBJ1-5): AAGVIQSPRHLIKEKRETATLKCYPIPRHDTVYWYQQGPGQDPQFLISFYEKMQSDKGSIPDRFSAQQFSDYHSELNMSSLELGDSALYFCASSLGRGYSNQPQHFGDGTRLSIL.

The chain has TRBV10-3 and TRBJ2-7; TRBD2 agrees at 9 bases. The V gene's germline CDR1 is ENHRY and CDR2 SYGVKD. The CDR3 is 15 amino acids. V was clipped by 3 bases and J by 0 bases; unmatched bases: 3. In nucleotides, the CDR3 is TGTGCCATCAGTGATAGCGGGAGACCCTCCTACGAGCAGTACTTC. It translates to CAISDSGRPSYEQYF.

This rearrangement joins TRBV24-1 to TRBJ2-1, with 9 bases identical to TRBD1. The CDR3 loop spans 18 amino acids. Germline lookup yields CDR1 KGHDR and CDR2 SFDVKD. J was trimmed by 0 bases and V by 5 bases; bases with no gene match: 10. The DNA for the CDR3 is TGTGCCACCAGTGGGTCGGGACAGGGAGGGAGCTCCTACAATGAGCAGTTCTTC. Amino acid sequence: CATSGSGQGGSSYNEQFF.

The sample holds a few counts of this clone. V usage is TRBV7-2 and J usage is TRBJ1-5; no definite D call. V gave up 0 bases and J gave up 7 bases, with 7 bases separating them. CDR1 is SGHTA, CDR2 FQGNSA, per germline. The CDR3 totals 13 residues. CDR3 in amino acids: CASSLALRQPQHF. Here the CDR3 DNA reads TGTGCCAGCAGCTTAGCGCTTCGGCAGCCCCAGCATTTT. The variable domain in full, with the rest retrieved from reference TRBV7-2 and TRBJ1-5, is GAGVSQSPSNKVTEKGKDVELRCDPISGHTALYWYRQSLGQGLEFLIYFQGNSAPDKSGLPSDRFSAERTGGSVSTLTIQRTQQEDSAVYLCASSLALRQPQHFGDGTRLSIL.

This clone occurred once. The DNA of the CDR3 is TGTGCCAGTAGTCAATCAGGGATCTCTGGGGCCAACGTCCTGACTTTC. Translating gives CASSQSGISGANVLTF. The chain links TRBV19 to TRBJ2-6; D is perhaps TRBD1 (5 bases). Trimming removed 5 bases at V and 0 bases at J, with 11 bases between. CDR1 is LNHDA, CDR2 SQIVND, per germline (reference sequence). This CDR3 comprises 16 residues.

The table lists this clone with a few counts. The CDR3 DNA follows: TGTGCCAGCAGCTCAGGGGAGGGGCCCTTCTCCTACGAGCAGTACTTC. Amino acid sequence: CASSSGEGPFSYEQYF. The chain uses TRBV7-9 and TRBJ2-7, with D possibly matching TRBD2 (7 bases). V lost 4 bases and J 0 bases, leaving 16 bases between the germline ends. The CDR3 runs to 16 residues. CDR1 is SEHNR and CDR2 is FQNEAQ in the germline V gene (reference sequence).

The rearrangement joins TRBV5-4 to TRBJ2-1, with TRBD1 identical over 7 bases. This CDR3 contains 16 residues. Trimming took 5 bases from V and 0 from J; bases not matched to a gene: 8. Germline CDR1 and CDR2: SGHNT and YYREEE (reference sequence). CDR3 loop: CASSPGQRHSYNEQFF. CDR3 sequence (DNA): TGTGCCAGCAGTCCGGGACAGAGACACTCCTACAATGAGCAGTTCTTC.

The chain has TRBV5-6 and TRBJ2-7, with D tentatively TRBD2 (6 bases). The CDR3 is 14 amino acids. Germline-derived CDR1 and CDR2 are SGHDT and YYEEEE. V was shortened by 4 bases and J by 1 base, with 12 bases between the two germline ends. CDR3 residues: CASSPGLGSYEQYF. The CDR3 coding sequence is TGTGCCAGCAGCCCGGGACTCGGGTCCTACGAGCAGTACTTC.

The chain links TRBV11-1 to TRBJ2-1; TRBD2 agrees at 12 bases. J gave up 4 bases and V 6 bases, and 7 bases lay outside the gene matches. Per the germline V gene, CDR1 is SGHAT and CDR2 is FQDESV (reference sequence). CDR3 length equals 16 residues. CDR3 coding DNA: TGTGCCAGCAGTCTCGGACTAGCGGGAAGGTACAATGAGCAGTTCTTC. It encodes CASSLGLAGRYNEQFF.

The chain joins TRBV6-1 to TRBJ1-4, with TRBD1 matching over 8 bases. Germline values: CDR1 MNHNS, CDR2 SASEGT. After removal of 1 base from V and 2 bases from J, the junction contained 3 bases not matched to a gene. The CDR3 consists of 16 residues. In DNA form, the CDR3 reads TGTGCCAGCAGTGAAGGGACAGGGTGGACTAATGAAAAACTGTTTTTT. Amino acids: CASSEGTGWTNEKLFF.

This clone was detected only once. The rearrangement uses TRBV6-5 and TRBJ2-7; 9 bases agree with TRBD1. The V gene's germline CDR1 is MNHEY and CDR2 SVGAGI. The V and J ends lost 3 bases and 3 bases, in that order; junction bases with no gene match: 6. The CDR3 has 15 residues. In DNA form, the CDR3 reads TGTGCCAGCAGTTATACCGGGACAGGGATCTACGAGCAGTACTTC. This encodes CASSYTGTGIYEQYF.

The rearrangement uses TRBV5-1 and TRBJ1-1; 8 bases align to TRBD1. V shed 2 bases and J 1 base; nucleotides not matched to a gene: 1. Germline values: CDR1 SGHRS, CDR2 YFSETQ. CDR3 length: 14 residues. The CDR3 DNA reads TGCGCCAGCAGCTTCGGGACAGGGAACACTGAAGCTTTCTTT. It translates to CASSFGTGNTEAFF. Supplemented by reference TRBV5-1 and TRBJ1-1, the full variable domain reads KAGVTQTPRYLIKTRGQQVTLSCSPISGHRSVSWYQQTPGQGLQFLFEYFSETQRNKGNFPGRFSGRQFSNSRSEMNVSTLELGDSALYLCASSFGTGNTEAFFGQGTRLTVV.

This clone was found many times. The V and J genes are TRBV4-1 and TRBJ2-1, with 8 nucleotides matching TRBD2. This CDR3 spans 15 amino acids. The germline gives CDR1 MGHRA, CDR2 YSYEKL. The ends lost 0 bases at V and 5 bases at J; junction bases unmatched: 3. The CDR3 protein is CASSQEGLGNNEQFF. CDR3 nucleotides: TGCGCCAGCAGCCAAGAGGGACTAGGGAACAATGAGCAGTTCTTC.